This T cell receptor beta chain was identified during a study of CD8+CD57+ T cells in acquired aplastic anemia. Findings and limits, study-wide: Researchers reported that CD8+ Simpson's diversity was not significantly different in patients versus controls.

The study profiled TCR beta VDJ and CDR3 using genomic DNA as template. TCRdb re-called the reads with MiXCR, one entry per CDR3 protein. The table records approximately 200,000 distinct CDR3 sequences, 60% to 65% of them present only once. In this sample, this clonotype turned up once. The antigen is not known. The sequence was obtained from a human donor in good health. Material for sequencing was sorted CD4+, CD8+, or CD8+CD57+ T cells (not recorded which) from PBMCs.

In DNA form, the CDR3 reads TGTGCCAGCAGCTTGGTGGGGTCCCAGCCCCAGCATTTT. Translated: CASSLVGSQPQHF. V is TRBV7-2 and J is TRBJ1-5; D call uncertain. The CDR3 covers 13 residues. Germline V lookup: CDR1 SGHTA, CDR2 FQGNSA. Trimming shortened V by 3 bases and J by 7 bases, and 10 bases separated the two germline ends.